These T cell receptor beta chains were read from a single sample in a study of T cell responses to AZD1222 COVID-19 vaccine. Method: immunoSEQ multiplex PCR; TCRdb's copy keeps in-frame clones and lacks some. The table shows more than 100,000 clones, with roughly nine tenths occurring only once. Sequenced here: peripheral blood, sampled 28 days after the second AZD1222 dose. The receptors originated from an adult who received the AZD1222 COVID-19 vaccine. The CDR3 runs from the conserved cysteine through the conserved F or W. Each record gives: V gene, D gene, J gene, CDR3 protein. A D gene is named only where the DNA matches it firmly.

TRBV4-3	.	TRBJ1-6	CASSPGTTYNSPLHF
TRBV5-5	.	TRBJ1-1	CASGLPNQGGGPVAFF
TRBV12-5	TRBD2	TRBJ2-5	CASAPVGTSGVETQYF
TRBV4-1	.	TRBJ2-2	CASSQDGPNTGELFF
TRBV5-1	.	TRBJ1-3	CASSLEGTPGAGNTIYF
TRBV6-2/TRBV6-3	TRBD1	TRBJ1-6	CASSYLPGQGRVIGSSPLHF
TRBV2	TRBD1	TRBJ2-3	CASSEDRGNTDTQYF
TRBV9	.	TRBJ2-1	CASSAGTVYNEQFF
TRBV12-3/TRBV12-4	.	TRBJ1-1	CASSLRRPTEAFF
TRBV5-6	.	TRBJ1-2	CASSLKSDPGYGYTF
TRBV7-6	TRBD1	TRBJ2-3	CASSPGTGGAITDTQYF
TRBV18	TRBD1	TRBJ1-6	CASSPEQGSNSPLHF
TRBV19	.	TRBJ2-7	CASSYGSSYEQYF
TRBV7-9	.	TRBJ1-4	CASSLQRAGNEKLFF
TRBV6-5	.	TRBJ1-1	CASSYAGSHTEAFF
TRBV2	.	TRBJ1-1	CASSALTFVGTEAFF
TRBV7-9	.	TRBJ2-5	CASRSGTYQETQYF